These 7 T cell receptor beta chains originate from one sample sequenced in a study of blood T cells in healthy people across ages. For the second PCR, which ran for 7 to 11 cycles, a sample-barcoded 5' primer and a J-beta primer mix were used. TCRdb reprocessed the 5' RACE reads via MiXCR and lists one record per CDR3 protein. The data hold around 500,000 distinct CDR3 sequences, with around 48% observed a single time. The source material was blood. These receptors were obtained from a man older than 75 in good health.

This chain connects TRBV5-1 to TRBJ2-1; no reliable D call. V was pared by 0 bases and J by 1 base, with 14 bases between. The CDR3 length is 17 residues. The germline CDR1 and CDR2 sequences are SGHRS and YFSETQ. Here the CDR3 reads CASSLALAANSYNEQFF. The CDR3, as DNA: TGCGCCAGCAGCTTGGCATTGGCAGCAAATTCCTACAATGAGCAGTTCTTC.

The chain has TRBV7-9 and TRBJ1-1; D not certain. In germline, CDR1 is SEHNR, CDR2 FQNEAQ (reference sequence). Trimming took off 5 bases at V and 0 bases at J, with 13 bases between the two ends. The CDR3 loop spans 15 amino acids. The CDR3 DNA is TGTGCCAGCAGCGACAACAGTCACTTGAACACTGAAGCTTTCTTT. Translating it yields CASSDNSHLNTEAFF.

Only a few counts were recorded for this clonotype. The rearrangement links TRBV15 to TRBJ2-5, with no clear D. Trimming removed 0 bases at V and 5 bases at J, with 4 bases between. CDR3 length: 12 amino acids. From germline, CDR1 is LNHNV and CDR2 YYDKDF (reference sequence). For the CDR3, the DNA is TGTGCCACCAGCAGAGATTTGGAGACCCAGTACTTC. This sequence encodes CATSRDLETQYF.

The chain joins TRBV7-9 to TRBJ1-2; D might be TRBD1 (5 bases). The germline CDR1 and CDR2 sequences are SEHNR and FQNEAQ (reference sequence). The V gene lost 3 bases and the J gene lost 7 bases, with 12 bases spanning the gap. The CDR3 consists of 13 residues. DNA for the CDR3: TGTGCCAGCAGCTTTATTGGGGGATCTGGCTACACCTTC. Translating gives CASSFIGGSGYTF.

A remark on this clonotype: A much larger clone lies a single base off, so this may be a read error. This CDR3 is CASSFTSGGANDQFF. The CDR3 DNA reads TGTGCCAGCAGCTTTACTAGCGGGGGGGCCAATGATCAGTTCTTC. This chain joins TRBV7-9 and TRBJ2-1; 13 positions match TRBD2. CDR3 size: 15 residues. CDR1 is SEHNR and CDR2 is FQNEAQ in the germline V gene (reference sequence).

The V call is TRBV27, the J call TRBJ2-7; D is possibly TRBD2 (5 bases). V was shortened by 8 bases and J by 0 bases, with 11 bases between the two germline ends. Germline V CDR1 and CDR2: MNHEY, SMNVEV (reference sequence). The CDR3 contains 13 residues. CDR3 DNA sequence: TGTGCCAGCGGTCAGCGGAGCTCCTACGAGCAGTACTTC. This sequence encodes CASGQRSSYEQYF.

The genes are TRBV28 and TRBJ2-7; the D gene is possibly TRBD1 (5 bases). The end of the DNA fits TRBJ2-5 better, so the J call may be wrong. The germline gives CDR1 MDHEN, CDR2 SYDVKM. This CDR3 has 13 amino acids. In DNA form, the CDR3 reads TGTGCCAGCACCTTGGGCAGGGTTGAGACCCAGTACTTC. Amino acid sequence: CASTLGRVETQYF.